This T cell receptor beta chain was identified during a study of regulatory T cells in long-lasting Graves disease. Across the whole study: Patients newly diagnosed with Graves' had been on antithyroid drugs for under 3 months.

Regarding time point: newly diagnosed GD, antithyroid drugs for less than 3 months. TCR sequences were obtained from RNA taken from PBMCs. EDTA tubes received approximately 9 milliliters of collected peripheral blood. Study results and limitations: With some 2,800 shared public clonotypes, persistent patients exceeded new patients, who shared 950 to 1,000.

Relying on iRepertoire HTBI primers and Arm-PCR of CDR3 regions, the team built TCR beta libraries. TCRdb used MiXCR to reprocess the multiplex PCR reads, holding one entry per CDR3 protein. Of roughly 410,000 distinct CDR3 sequences in the sample, over 12% are singletons; the top ten hold around 7.6%. This CDR3 is 14 amino acids long. Germline CDR1 reads MNHEY; CDR2 reads SMNVEV (reference sequence). Trimming took 5 bases from V and 5 from J, leaving 15 bases between them. This clonotype was seen repeatedly, ten times or more. Its antigen is unidentified. These data are also associated with another study on T cells in Graves' hyperthyroidism and ophthalmopathy. That study reports: Appearing also in blood were most of the thyroid clonotypes expanded above 0.001.

The receptor was isolated from a woman between 35 and 50 years old with Graves disease. This sequence joins TRBV27 and TRBJ2-5, with D perhaps matching TRBD2 (6 bases). The sample here was peripheral blood mononuclear cells (PBMCs), taken at new diagnosis, from a patient treated with antithyroid drugs. The CDR3 protein is CASSPGGLGETQYF. Written as DNA, the CDR3 is TGTGCCAGCAGTCCCGGGGGACTTGGCGAGACCCAGTACTTC.